This T cell receptor (beta chain) was obtained from a study of shared clonotypes between healthy human individuals. V was clipped by 0 bases and J by 3 bases; unmatched bases: 8. CDR1 is SGHRS and CDR2 is YFSETQ in the germline V gene. The CDR3 sequence is 18 residues long. Healthy HIV-negative adults without recent acute infections or vaccinations served as donors. Profiled with immunoSEQ multiplex PCR; TCRdb holds only in-frame clones, not every one. The sample contains more than 2,000,000 clones, over 85% of which appear only once. The sequence came from a man between 18 and 35 years old in good health. Some clones in this sample may be carry-over from other donors' samples. The J gene is TRBJ2-1, the V gene TRBV5-1, with 11 bases fitting TRBD2. The material sequenced was naive CD4+ T cells from PBMCs. Subset described: CD45RA+ positively selected. CDR3 region: CASSLGPGTSGYYNEQFF. CDR3 DNA: TGCGCCAGCAGCTTGGGACCCGGGACTAGCGGTTACTACAATGAGCAGTTCTTC. Combining the CDR3 with reference TRBV5-1 and TRBJ2-1 gives the whole variable domain KAGVTQTPRYLIKTRGQQVTLSCSPISGHRSVSWYQQTPGQGLQFLFEYFSETQRNKGNFPGRFSGRQFSNSRSEMNVSTLELGDSALYLCASSLGPGTSGYYNEQFFGPGTRLTVL.